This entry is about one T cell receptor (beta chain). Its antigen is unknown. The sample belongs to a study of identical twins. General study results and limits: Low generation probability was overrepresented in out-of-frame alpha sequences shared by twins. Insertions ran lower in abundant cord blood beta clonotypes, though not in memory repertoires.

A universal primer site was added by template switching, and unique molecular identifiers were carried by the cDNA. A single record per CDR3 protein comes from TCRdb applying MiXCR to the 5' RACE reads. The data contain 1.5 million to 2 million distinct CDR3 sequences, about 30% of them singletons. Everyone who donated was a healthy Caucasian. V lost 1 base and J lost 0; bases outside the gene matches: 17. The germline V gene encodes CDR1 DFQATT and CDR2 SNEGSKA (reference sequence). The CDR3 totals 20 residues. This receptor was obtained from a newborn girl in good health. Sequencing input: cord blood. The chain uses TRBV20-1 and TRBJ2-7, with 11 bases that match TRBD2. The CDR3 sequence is CSARGRRLTGTSGSSYEQYF. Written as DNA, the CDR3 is TGCAGTGCTAGAGGTCGGAGACTTACCGGGACTAGCGGTAGCTCCTACGAGCAGTACTTC.